This is a list of T cell receptor beta chains from one sample in a study of memory CD4+ T cells and cytomegalovirus serostatus. Profiling relied on immunoSEQ multiplex PCR, and the TCRdb table lists in-frame clones only, not all of them. The table includes some 52,000 clones, 78% detected once. Sequencing was carried out using memory CD4+ T cells from blood. The receptors come from an adult in good health and CMV-seronegative. The CDR3 runs from the conserved cysteine through the conserved F or W. A D gene is named only where the DNA matches it firmly. Clone size appears in some rows only: once, few, many, or a class for an expanded clone.

D gene	clone size	V gene	J gene	CDR3 DNA	CDR3 protein
TRBD1	NA	TRBV7-6	TRBJ1-4	TGTGCCAGCAGCCTCAATGTGCCAAGTCAGGGGGCACAGAGTGAAAAACTGTTTTTT	CASSLNVPSQGAQSEKLFF
NA	once	TRBV5-1	TRBJ2-1	TGCGCCAGCAGCTTGATAGGGGTCAATGAGCAGTTCTTC	CASSLIGVNEQFF
TRBD2	NA	TRBV7-8	TRBJ2-1	TGTGCCAGCAGGGCTAGCGGGGGCTACAATGAGCAGTTCTTC	CASRASGGYNEQFF
TRBD1	NA	TRBV27	TRBJ1-5	TGTGCCAGCAGTCCCGACAGGGGGCGAGGCAATCAGCCCCAGCATTTT	CASSPDRGRGNQPQHF
TRBD2	NA	TRBV29-1	TRBJ2-1	TGCAGCGTTCAGGGACTAGCGGCTGAGCAGTTCTTC	CSVQGLAAEQFF
NA	NA	TRBV5-5	TRBJ1-5	TGTGCCAGCAGCTTGGAGAGGGGGGCCCAGCCCCAGCATTTT	CASSLERGAQPQHF
TRBD1	NA	TRBV27	TRBJ1-3	TGTGCCAGCAGTCCATGGGGACAGGGGAAGAAAGGTTCCAGAGCTGGAAACACCATATATTTT	CASSPWGQGKKGSRAGNTIYF
NA	NA	TRBV28	TRBJ1-6	TGTGCCAGCAGTTTTTTGAGCTCCTATAATTCACCCCTCCACTTT	CASSFLSSYNSPLHF
NA	NA	TRBV2	TRBJ1-1	TGTGCCAGCACGAAGGACGAAGCCACTGAAGCTTTCTTT	CASTKDEATEAFF
NA	few	TRBV5-1	TRBJ2-1	TGCGCCAGCAGCCCGCAACCGACGGGTTCGGGTGAGCAGTTCTTC	CASSPQPTGSGEQFF
TRBD1	NA	TRBV28	TRBJ1-1	TGTGCCAGCCCATCCTCAGGGGGGAACACTGAAGCTTTCTTT	CASPSSGGNTEAFF
NA	NA	TRBV2	TRBJ2-7	TGTGCCAGGGGGGCCCGTGACGAGCAGTACTTC	CARGARDEQYF
NA	NA	TRBV5-1	TRBJ2-6	TGCGCCAGCAGCTTGGGGTTAGCCGCCGTCTCTGGGGCCAACGTCCTGACTTTC	CASSLGLAAVSGANVLTF
NA	NA	TRBV9	TRBJ1-1	TGTGCCAGCAGCGCCGTCGGGGGTTTTGGACAGAACACTGAAGCTTTCTTT	CASSAVGGFGQNTEAFF
NA	NA	TRBV5-1	TRBJ2-7	TGCGCCAGCAGCTTGGGTCCCAGGGAGGACGAGCAGTACTTC	CASSLGPREDEQYF
NA	NA	TRBV19	TRBJ1-2	TGTGCCAGTAGTATTTCCACTTTGGCAGGAGACCGCTATGGCTACACCTTC	CASSISTLAGDRYGYTF